This passage covers 2 T cell receptor beta chains from one sample sequenced in a study of cytomegalovirus exposure and HLA in healthy donors. Primers for the PCR totalled 60 Vbeta and 13 Jbeta. Using immunoSEQ multiplex PCR, the repertoire was profiled, and TCRdb retains in-frame clones only, with some absent. In the table there are roughly 100,000 clones, over 55% of which are singletons. Sequencing was done on a sample of PBMCs. The receptors were sampled from a woman between 45 and 65 years old in good health and CMV-seropositive.

The rearrangement uses TRBV29-1 and TRBJ2-3; 7 bases map to TRBD1. The CDR3 spans 14 residues. V was clipped by 6 bases and J by 7 bases; unmatched bases: 13. Germline CDR1 and CDR2: SQVTM and ANQGSEA. The CDR3 coding sequence is TGCAGCGTCGCTAGACAGGGAGTTGGGAATACGCAGTATTTT. Amino acid sequence: CSVARQGVGNTQYF.

This sequence joins TRBV9 and TRBJ1-5, with D possibly being TRBD1 (5 bases). V was cut by 0 bases and J by 7 bases, with 14 bases left in between. This CDR3 is built from 15 residues. Germline loops: CDR1 SGDLS, CDR2 YYNGEE. DNA of the CDR3: TGTGCCAGCAGCGTAGGGGTAGGGGCGGGACAGCCCCAGCATTTT. It is translated as CASSVGVGAGQPQHF.